These 28 T cell receptor beta chains share one sample of origin, sequenced in a study of T-cell memory formation after mild COVID-19. TCRdb re-called the 5' RACE reads through MiXCR, storing one row per CDR3 protein. The sample contains around 400,000 distinct CDR3 sequences, 20% to 30% of which appear only once. Sample: PBMCs or a T cell subset sorted from them (not recorded which). The receptors originated from an adult woman who had mild COVID-19 (a few samples of this study predate the infection). Cell type and time point are not known.

The table lists this clonotype with a count of one. V and J are TRBV12-3 or TRBV12-4 and TRBJ1-2, with TRBD1 as a possible D gene (6 bases). The CDR3 loop spans 15 amino acids. Trimming removed 6 bases at V and 8 bases at J, with 22 bases between. DNA of the CDR3: TGTGCCAGCAGCCGCTTCGGGGGGCTGGTGAGAGGCTACACCTTC. Protein: CASSRFGGLVRGYTF.

This clonotype was recorded a few times. The chain carries TRBV6-6 and TRBJ2-1, with 13 bases lining up with TRBD2. This CDR3 region has 19 residues. V was clipped by 5 bases and J by 1 base; unmatched bases: 11. From germline, CDR1 is MNHNY and CDR2 SVGAGI (reference sequence). CDR3 DNA: TGTGCCAGCAGTCAACCCCCCGGGACTAGCGGGGTTTCCTACAATGAGCAGTTCTTC. It codes for CASSQPPGTSGVSYNEQFF.

This clonotype occurred a few times. The rearrangement uses TRBV5-1 and TRBJ2-5, with TRBD1 identical over 10 bases. Germline V gives CDR1 SGHRS, CDR2 YFSETQ. The length of the CDR3 is 15 residues. V shed 1 base, J shed 4 bases, and the junction held 4 bases outside the gene matches. In DNA, the CDR3 is TGCGCCAGCAGCTTGCAGGGACAGGGGAGAGAGACCCAGTACTTC. Its protein product is CASSLQGQGRETQYF.

The chain joins TRBV3-1 to TRBJ2-1; no clear D. This CDR3 is 13 amino acids long. V lost 6 bases and J lost 9, with 15 bases in between. Germline loops: CDR1 LGHDT, CDR2 YNNKEL (reference sequence). The CDR3 loop reads CASRPGWATEQFF. In DNA, the CDR3 is TGTGCCAGCAGACCAGGTTGGGCCACTGAGCAGTTCTTC.

This clonotype showed up many times. The rearrangement uses TRBV7-9 and TRBJ2-5, with D perhaps matching TRBD1 (6 bases). V dropped 5 bases and J dropped 1 base, with 8 bases sitting between them. This CDR3 has 13 amino acids. CDR1 SEHNR and CDR2 FQNEAQ come from the germline V gene (reference sequence). CDR3 nucleotide sequence: TGTGCCAGCAGCGGGGACACCCAAGAGACCCAGTACTTC. This gives the protein CASSGDTQETQYF.

The J gene is TRBJ2-7, the V gene TRBV12-3 or TRBV12-4, with a weak D call TRBD1 (6 bases). The CDR3 extends over 15 amino acids. V dropped 5 bases and J dropped 3 bases, with 17 bases sitting between them. The chain's CDR3 is CASSRTGICVYEQYF. DNA of the CDR3: TGTGCCAGCAGTCGAACAGGGATATGTGTCTACGAGCAGTACTTC.

Only a few counts were recorded for this clonotype. The chain employs TRBV16 and TRBJ2-2; D might be TRBD1 (6 bases). V lost 2 bases to trimming and J lost 3 bases, with 10 bases between them. CDR1 KGHSY and CDR2 FQNENV come from the germline V gene. This CDR3 contains 15 residues. The CDR3 reads CASSQGYRDTGELFF. In DNA, the CDR3 is TGTGCCAGCAGCCAAGGATACAGGGACACCGGGGAGCTGTTTTTT.

This clonotype was picked up a small number of times. This rearrangement joins TRBV21-1 to TRBJ2-1; TRBD2 is the table's D call and was not checked against the DNA. TRBV21-1 is termed a pseudogene. The length of the CDR3 is 18 residues. The CDR3 nucleotides are TGTGCCAGCATCCGACTAGCGGGAGGACCGAGCTCCTACAATGAGCAGTTCTTC. Its translation is CASIRLAGGPSSYNEQFF.

The CDR3 DNA sequence: TGTGCCACCAGCAGAGATCATATACGAGGGGGGTTAGCCAAAAACATTCAGTACTTC. It translates to CATSRDHIRGGLAKNIQYF. This chain connects TRBV15 to TRBJ2-4, with D perhaps TRBD1 or TRBD2 (6 bases each). Germline-derived CDR1 and CDR2 are LNHNV and YYDKDF (reference sequence). The CDR3 spans 19 residues. Trimming left V 0 bases short and J 0 bases short, with 18 bases between.

This clonotype was found a few times. The rearrangement links TRBV7-2 to TRBJ1-5, with D unresolved. The CDR3 consists of 16 residues. V was clipped by 1 base and J by 5 bases, with 15 bases between them. Germline lookup yields CDR1 SGHTA and CDR2 FQGNSA. The DNA for the CDR3 is TGTGCCAGCAGCTTAGGATCTGGGCAGTCTGATCAGCCCCAGCATTTT. Translating it yields CASSLGSGQSDQPQHF.

This chain connects TRBV5-1 to TRBJ2-5; TRBD1 aligns across 7 bases. With V trimmed by 5 bases and J by 2 bases, 9 bases remained unmatched. The CDR3 runs to 15 residues. From germline, CDR1 is SGHRS and CDR2 YFSETQ. The CDR3 DNA is TGCGCCAGCAGTCCCCTGTGGGGACAGCAAGAGACCCAGTACTTC. Its protein is CASSPLWGQQETQYF.

V usage is TRBV3-1 and J usage is TRBJ1-1, with D perhaps TRBD1 (5 bases). V dropped 4 bases and J dropped 3 bases, with 15 bases sitting between them. CDR1 and CDR2 from the germline V gene are LGHDT and YNNKEL (reference sequence). The CDR3 consists of 15 residues. The CDR3 here is CASSPVGVLYTEAFF. CDR3 bases: TGTGCCAGCAGCCCCGTGGGGGTTTTGTACACTGAAGCTTTCTTT. The full variable domain, with the rest looked up from reference TRBV3-1 and TRBJ1-1, is DTAVSQTPKYLVTQMGNDKSIKCEQNLGHDTMYWYKQDSKKFLKIMFSYNNKELIINETVPNRFSPKSPDKAHLNLHINSLELGDSAVYFCASSPVGVLYTEAFFGQGTRLTVV.

This sequence joins TRBV7-8 and TRBJ2-7; 12 nucleotides agree with TRBD2. V lost 8 bases to trimming and J lost 1 base; unmatched junction nucleotides: 12. The CDR3 runs to 17 residues. Germline V gene lookup returns CDR1 SGHVS and CDR2 FQNEAQ. This CDR3 is CASRSASGRAGSYEQYF. Written as DNA, the CDR3 is TGTGCCAGCCGATCCGCTAGCGGGAGGGCCGGGTCCTACGAGCAGTACTTC.

This chain uses TRBV18 with TRBJ2-3; a weak D match, TRBD1 (6 bases). The V gene lost 3 bases and the J gene lost 4 bases, with 11 bases spanning the gap. The CDR3 runs 14 residues. Germline V gives CDR1 KGHSH, CDR2 LQKENI. In DNA, the CDR3 is TGTGCCAGCTCACCGACAGGTGCGGCAGATACGCAGTATTTT. Translation: CASSPTGAADTQYF.

This clonotype was observed many times. The genes are TRBV29-1 and TRBJ1-1; the D gene is possibly TRBD1 (5 bases). CDR3 length: 13 amino acids. CDR1 and CDR2 from the germline V gene are SQVTM and ANQGSEA. V lost 3 bases and J 0 bases, leaving 8 bases between the germline ends. CDR3 amino acids: CSVEGRMNTEAFF. DNA for the CDR3: TGCAGCGTTGAGGGACGGATGAACACTGAAGCTTTCTTT.

The chain recombines TRBV15 with TRBJ1-2; D remains ambiguous. The CDR3 covers 14 residues. V was cut by 0 bases and J by 8 bases, with 13 bases left in between. CDR1 is LNHNV and CDR2 is YYDKDF in the germline V gene (reference sequence). CDR3 residues: CATSRDRPSPGYTF. Written as DNA, the CDR3 is TGTGCCACCAGCAGAGACCGCCCCAGCCCCGGCTACACCTTC.

The rearrangement uses TRBV2 and TRBJ2-5; the match to TRBD2 covers 9 bases. The CDR3 has 15 amino acids. After removal of 7 bases from V and 5 bases from J, the junction contained 11 bases not matched to a gene. Germline CDR1 reads SNHLY; CDR2 reads FYNNEI. The chain's CDR3 is CASIQEISGSETQYF. The CDR3 coding sequence is TGTGCCAGCATCCAAGAGATTAGCGGGAGTGAGACCCAGTACTTC.

The gene calls are TRBV6-1 and TRBJ1-2, with 7 bases identical to TRBD1. V was clipped by 2 bases and J by 4 bases; unmatched bases: 7. The CDR3 is 15 residues long. Looked up from germline, CDR1 is MNHNS and CDR2 is SASEGT. CDR3 residues: CASSEILTGRYGYTF. DNA of the CDR3: TGTGCCAGCAGTGAAATCTTGACAGGGCGCTATGGCTACACCTTC.

V and J are TRBV10-3 and TRBJ1-6, with no clear D. V was trimmed by 4 bases and J by 6 bases, leaving 13 bases between them. This CDR3 spans 15 amino acids. Germline loops: CDR1 ENHRY, CDR2 SYGVKD. The CDR3 loop is CAISGAAPSNSPLHF. CDR3 DNA: TGTGCCATCAGTGGGGCAGCTCCTTCTAATTCACCCCTCCACTTT.

This clonotype was seen a few times. V and J are TRBV7-2 and TRBJ2-1; D gene unclear. Germline lookup yields CDR1 SGHTA and CDR2 FQGNSA. CDR3 size: 12 residues. V was cut by 5 bases and J by 9 bases, with 11 bases left in between. The CDR3, as DNA: TGTGCCAGCAGCCCTCCGGGTGTTGAGCAGTTCTTC. Translated, it gives CASSPPGVEQFF.

This clonotype was seen a few times. The genes are TRBV20-1 and TRBJ2-4, with D maybe TRBD1 (6 bases). Germline lookup yields CDR1 DFQATT and CDR2 SNEGSKA (reference sequence). The germline V and J ends were trimmed by 3 bases and 0 bases, with 12 bases remaining between them. CDR3 size: 15 residues. CDR3 DNA sequence: TGCAGTGCTAGTTCAGGGGTCGTAGCCAAAAACATTCAGTACTTC. Protein sequence: CSASSGVVAKNIQYF.

The gene calls are TRBV3-1 and TRBJ1-3; possible D gene TRBD1, 6 bases. Per germline, CDR1 LGHDT and CDR2 YNNKEL (reference sequence). V shed 6 bases and J shed 2 bases, with 8 bases lying between them. The CDR3 spans 13 residues. CDR3 DNA sequence: TGTGCCAGCAGGGCAGGGGCTGGAAACACCATATATTTT. Translation: CASRAGAGNTIYF. The whole variable domain, remainder taken from reference TRBV3-1 and TRBJ1-3, is DTAVSQTPKYLVTQMGNDKSIKCEQNLGHDTMYWYKQDSKKFLKIMFSYNNKELIINETVPNRFSPKSPDKAHLNLHINSLELGDSAVYFCASRAGAGNTIYFGEGSWLTVV.

The count of this clonotype is one. The chain employs TRBV6-1 and TRBJ2-7, with D possibly being TRBD1 (6 bases). The germline V and J ends were trimmed by 2 bases and 5 bases, with 16 bases remaining between them. The CDR3 extends over 15 amino acids. Germline CDR1 is MNHNS and CDR2 is SASEGT. The CDR3 region is CASSEQGGTMDEQYF. The CDR3 DNA reads as TGTGCCAGCAGTGAACAAGGGGGAACCATGGACGAGCAGTACTTC.

In its sample, this clonotype was seen a few times. J is TRBJ1-2 and V is TRBV5-1; D is undetermined. Germline V lookup: CDR1 SGHRS, CDR2 YFSETQ. With 0 bases removed from V and 3 bases from J, the gap between germline ends came to 12 bases. This CDR3 spans 15 amino acids. CDR3 sequence: CASSLAGRFDYGYTF. CDR3 nucleotides: TGCGCCAGCAGCTTGGCAGGCCGGTTTGACTATGGCTACACCTTC.

The gene calls are TRBV7-6 and TRBJ1-5, with 7 positions matching TRBD1. This CDR3 spans 15 amino acids. V shed 4 bases and J 5 bases; nucleotides not matched to a gene: 8. Germline CDR1 and CDR2: SGHVS and FNYEAQ. The CDR3 DNA is TGTGCCAGCAGCTCCCGACAGGGTCAGGATCAGCCCCAGCATTTT. This encodes CASSSRQGQDQPQHF. The whole variable domain, filled in from reference TRBV7-6 and TRBJ1-5, reads GAGVSQSPRYKVTKRGQDVALRCDPISGHVSLYWYRQALGQGPEFLTYFNYEAQQDKSGLPNDRFSAERPEGSISTLTIQRTEQRDSAMYRCASSSRQGQDQPQHFGDGTRLSIL.

The V and J genes are TRBV20-1 and TRBJ2-3; 16 bases match TRBD2. The CDR3 length is 18 residues. The J segment lost 0 bases and the V segment lost 3 bases, leaving 6 bases of the junction unmatched. In germline, CDR1 is DFQATT, CDR2 SNEGSKA (reference sequence). The CDR3 loop is CSASGTSGRAESTDTQYF. CDR3 nucleotide sequence: TGCAGTGCTAGCGGGACTAGCGGGAGGGCTGAGAGCACAGATACGCAGTATTTT.

This chain joins TRBV5-6 and TRBJ2-7; unclear D gene. V was shortened by 2 bases and J by 1 base, with 10 bases between the two germline ends. CDR3 size: 14 residues. CDR1 SGHDT and CDR2 YYEEEE come from the germline V gene. The CDR3 sequence: CASSFVDGSYEQYF. In DNA form, the CDR3 reads TGTGCCAGCAGCTTCGTTGACGGATCCTACGAGCAGTACTTC.

J is TRBJ1-1 and V is TRBV6-5; 7 bases agree with TRBD1. Trimming at V came to 2 bases and at J to 8 bases, leaving 11 bases not matched to a gene. The CDR3 spans 15 residues. Germline V lookup: CDR1 MNHEY, CDR2 SVGAGI. Here the CDR3 DNA reads TGTGCCAGCAGTTACGGGAGACAGGGAGGAAGGGAAGCTTTCTTT. Protein product: CASSYGRQGGREAFF.